The next 10 T cell receptor beta chains were all read from a single sample in a study of cytomegalovirus exposure and HLA in healthy donors. Data came from immunoSEQ multiplex PCR; TCRdb stores just in-frame clones and leaves some out. The sample has around 150,000 clones, about 90% seen once. The source material was PBMCs. All receptors come from a young woman in good health and CMV-seropositive.

This chain uses TRBV6-1 with TRBJ2-5; 7 bases are a match to TRBD2. The germline V gene has CDR1 MNHNS and CDR2 SASEGT. The junction had 17 bases not matched to a gene; V was cut back by 7 bases and J by 3 bases. The CDR3 sequence is 17 residues long. CDR3 DNA sequence: TGTGCCAGCAATGAGGACGTTTTGGGGGGGGTAAAAGAGACCCAGTACTTC. Protein product: CASNEDVLGGVKETQYF.

J is TRBJ1-1 and V is TRBV19; TRBD1 might be the D (6 bases). The V end lost 4 bases, the J end lost 4 bases, and 22 bases lay between the germline ends. This CDR3 has 17 amino acids. Germline V gives CDR1 LNHDA, CDR2 SQIVND (reference sequence). The CDR3 protein is CASSTITGNPGSTEAFF. CDR3 bases: TGTGCCAGTAGTACCATAACAGGGAATCCGGGGAGCACTGAAGCTTTCTTT. The full variable domain, completed using reference TRBV19 and TRBJ1-1, is DGGITQSPKYLFRKEGQNVTLSCEQNLNHDAMYWYRQDPGQGLRLIYYSQIVNDFQKGDIAEGYSVSREKKESFPLTVTSAQKNPTAFYLCASSTITGNPGSTEAFFGQGTRLTVV.

The chain recombines TRBV4-1 with TRBJ2-7, with a tentative D call TRBD2 (5 bases). In germline, CDR1 is MGHRA, CDR2 YSYEKL. The germline V and J ends were trimmed by 4 bases and 5 bases, with 21 bases remaining between them. This CDR3 has 16 residues. The CDR3 nucleotides are TGCGCCAGCAGCCCAAGTCCCGCCAGGAGGATGAACGAGCAGTACTTC. Translation gives CASSPSPARRMNEQYF.

J is TRBJ2-5 and V is TRBV6-5, with 8 bases that match TRBD1. The CDR3 is made up of 15 amino acids. The V gene's germline CDR1 is MNHEY and CDR2 SVGAGI. Trimming took 6 bases from V and 1 from J; bases not matched to a gene: 7. CDR3 protein: CASRRNRGIQETQYF. The CDR3 DNA reads as TGTGCCAGCAGACGAAACAGGGGGATCCAAGAGACCCAGTACTTC.

V is TRBV15 and J is TRBJ2-5, with 9 bases lining up with TRBD1. V was clipped by 4 bases and J by 5 bases; unmatched bases: 8. Looked up from germline, CDR1 is LNHNV and CDR2 is YYDKDF (reference sequence). There are 15 residues in the CDR3. The CDR3 spells CATSTDRGSEETQYF. The CDR3 coding sequence is TGTGCCACCAGCACCGACAGGGGGAGTGAGGAGACCCAGTACTTC.

This chain links TRBV28 with TRBJ1-5; a possible D gene is TRBD1 (5 bases). CDR3 length: 14 residues. Germline V gives CDR1 MDHEN, CDR2 SYDVKM. Between the trimmed V and J ends, which lost 1 base and 5 bases, there was a span of 9 bases. This CDR3 is CASSLFRGDQPQHF. CDR3 DNA sequence: TGTGCCAGCAGTTTATTTAGGGGCGATCAGCCCCAGCATTTT.

The chain is built from TRBV27 and TRBJ1-5; D is possibly TRBD1 (6 bases). CDR1 and CDR2 from the germline V gene are MNHEY and SMNVEV (reference sequence). The CDR3 has 16 residues. Trimming removed 5 bases from V and 3 bases from J, with 17 bases in between. Here the CDR3 reads CASSQSAGGFNQPQHF. DNA for the CDR3: TGTGCCAGCAGTCAATCCGCGGGGGGCTTCAATCAGCCCCAGCATTTT.

The chain links TRBV28 to TRBJ2-2; a possible D gene is TRBD1 (6 bases). The length of the CDR3 is 16 residues. Germline lookup yields CDR1 MDHEN and CDR2 SYDVKM. Trimming left V 6 bases short and J 0 bases short, with 14 bases between. The CDR3 sequence: CASSRETGSNTGELFF. For the CDR3, the DNA is TGTGCCAGCAGCAGGGAGACAGGTTCGAACACCGGGGAGCTGTTTTTT.

The V and J genes are TRBV6-1 and TRBJ2-5; 8 bases are a match to TRBD2. Germline CDR1 and CDR2: MNHNS and SASEGT. This CDR3 has 15 amino acids. The V gene end was trimmed by 6 bases and the J gene end by 5 bases; junction bases not matched to a gene: 11. CDR3 in amino acids: CASRSPAGVDETQYF. The DNA of the CDR3 is TGTGCCAGCAGATCCCCAGCGGGGGTGGATGAGACCCAGTACTTC.

The chain has TRBV10-3 and TRBJ1-5, with 7 bases identical to TRBD1. CDR1 ENHRY and CDR2 SYGVKD come from the germline V gene. With 6 bases clipped from V and 0 bases from J, the junction kept 5 bases outside the gene matches. The CDR3 has 15 amino acids. In nucleotides, the CDR3 is TGTGCCATCAGGGATGGGACAGCTAGCAATCAGCCCCAGCATTTT. Its translation is CAIRDGTASNQPQHF.